The present T cell receptor (beta chain) was sequenced within a study of radiation and T cells in renal cell carcinoma. Whole-study findings and limits: From baseline, blood top tumor clonotypes peaked at 2 weeks post-radiation. No pretreatment tumor biopsies were available for baseline clonotypes.

Indicated time point: baseline pretreatment blood. The sample's treatment: 15 Gy SBRT to primary tumor, nephrectomy 4 weeks later. After SBRT, blood was collected at 2 and 4 weeks, plus baseline. The patient's renal cell carcinoma had clear cell pathology. Germline values: CDR1 LNHDA, CDR2 SQIVND (reference sequence). The V end was cut by 6 bases, the J end by 1 base, with 9 bases between. CDR3 length: 13 amino acids. TCRdb keeps only in-frame clones here, not all; method: immunoSEQ multiplex PCR. The sample lists 40,000 to 60,000 clones; roughly four fifths were seen once. A word on this clone: Its target is not known.

This chain connects TRBV19 to TRBJ2-5; maybe TRBD1 (5 bases). The receptor's source is a woman aged 65 to 85 with renal cell carcinoma. Material: blood, obtained from a patient whose treatment included radiotherapy and nephrectomy. CDR3 region: CASSGHGQETQYF. Written as DNA, the CDR3 is TGTGCCAGTAGCGGACACGGCCAAGAGACCCAGTACTTC. Supplemented by reference TRBV19 and TRBJ2-5, the full variable domain reads DGGITQSPKYLFRKEGQNVTLSCEQNLNHDAMYWYRQDPGQGLRLIYYSQIVNDFQKGDIAEGYSVSREKKESFPLTVTSAQKNPTAFYLCASSGHGQETQYFGPGTRLLVL.